The 7 T cell receptor beta chains given below trace back to one sample, sequenced in a study of T-cell memory formation after mild COVID-19. Using its own MiXCR run on the 5' RACE reads, TCRdb lists one record per CDR3 protein. The repertoire holds over 300,000 distinct CDR3 sequences, with 20% to 25% as singletons. Sequenced sample: PBMCs or a T cell subset sorted from them (not recorded which). These receptor sequences come from a man between 18 and 29 years old who had mild COVID-19 (a few samples of this study predate the infection). Cell type and time point are not known.

The sample holds a few counts of this clonotype. V is TRBV5-6 and J is TRBJ1-5; D unresolved. Germline CDR1 and CDR2: SGHDT and YYEEEE. The V end was cut by 0 bases, the J end by 0 bases, with 7 bases between. The CDR3 totals 15 residues. The CDR3 bases are TGTGCCAGCAGCTTGGGGCAGGCTAGCAATCAGCCCCAGCATTTT. This codes for CASSLGQASNQPQHF.

This clonotype was seen a few times. This rearrangement joins TRBV2 to TRBJ2-1; possibly TRBD1 for D (5 bases). The CDR3 is 16 amino acids. CDR1 and CDR2 (germline): SNHLY, FYNNEI. The V gene lost 6 bases and the J gene lost 5 bases, with 20 bases spanning the gap. The CDR3 nucleotides are TGTGCCAGCAGGTCCTTTGTCAGGGCAGGGAACAATGAGCAGTTCTTC. Translation gives CASRSFVRAGNNEQFF.

V usage is TRBV6-1 and J usage is TRBJ2-5, with D perhaps matching TRBD1 or TRBD2 (5 bases each). The germline gives CDR1 MNHNS, CDR2 SASEGT. The ends were cut back, 8 bases at V and 4 bases at J, with 14 bases in the middle. This CDR3 region has 13 residues. Here the CDR3 DNA reads TGTGCCAGCGAGTCCAGAGGGGTAGAGACCCAGTACTTC. This translates into CASESRGVETQYF.

This chain joins TRBV7-2 and TRBJ1-1, with TRBD1 identical over 8 bases. This CDR3 comprises 16 residues. Per the germline V gene, CDR1 is SGHTA and CDR2 is FQGNSA. Germline trimming cut 1 base from V and 0 bases from J; bases unmatched to any gene: 4. CDR3 coding DNA: TGTGCCAGCAGCTTAGAAAGGACAGGGATGAACACTGAAGCTTTCTTT. It encodes CASSLERTGMNTEAFF.

This CDR3 reads CASTTPERGGNEQFF. The CDR3 DNA reads as TGTGCCAGCACCACCCCAGAGCGGGGGGGTAATGAGCAGTTCTTC. The gene calls are TRBV28 and TRBJ2-1; 10 positions agree with TRBD2. The J segment lost 7 bases and the V segment lost 7 bases, leaving 10 bases of the junction unmatched. The length of the CDR3 is 15 residues. From germline, CDR1 is MDHEN and CDR2 SYDVKM.

The rearrangement links TRBV20-1 to TRBJ1-5; D not certain. Germline V gene sequence: CDR1 DFQATT, CDR2 SNEGSKA (reference sequence). V was cut by 3 bases and J by 9 bases, with 15 bases left in between. CDR3 length: 13 residues. CDR3 loop: CSASSPPDRPQHF. In DNA form, the CDR3 reads TGCAGTGCTAGTTCCCCCCCAGATAGGCCCCAGCATTTT.

The chain uses TRBV5-1 and TRBJ1-1, with D possibly being TRBD1 (5 bases). The CDR3 consists of 14 residues. Trimming pared 1 base from V and 4 bases from J, leaving 11 bases between. From germline, CDR1 is SGHRS and CDR2 YFSETQ. Here the CDR3 DNA reads TGCGCCAGCAGCTTGTGGGAGGGGAGCACTGAAGCTTTCTTT. It yields the protein CASSLWEGSTEAFF.